This T cell receptor (beta chain) was profiled in a study of blood T cells in healthy people across ages. The CDR3 is 16 residues long. Losses at the gene ends were 1 base for V and 0 bases for J; bases not matched to a gene: 1. Germline-derived CDR1 and CDR2 are KGHSH and LQKENI. A second about 6 to 12 cycle PCR used barcoded and J-beta primers. TCRdb fed the 5' RACE reads into MiXCR, producing one record per CDR3 protein. This table has roughly 1.4 million distinct CDR3 sequences, around 55% appearing once. This clonotype appeared many times. Material for sequencing was blood. This TCR was sampled from a man between 18 and 35 years old in good health. V is TRBV18 and J is TRBJ1-5, with 9 bases lining up with TRBD1. DNA of the CDR3: TGTGCCAGCTCACCACTGGGACAGGGTAGCAATCAGCCCCAGCATTTT. This gives the protein CASSPLGQGSNQPQHF.